The 5 T cell receptor beta chains listed next were all sequenced from one sample in a study of blood T cell repertoires in COVID-19. Repertoires were generated with immunoSEQ multiplex PCR, while TCRdb's copy carries only in-frame clones and drops some. The sample lists tens of thousands of clones, roughly 80% occurring once. The specimen was peripheral blood. These TCRs come from an older woman with acute or convalescent COVID-19.

The rearrangement links TRBV2 to TRBJ2-1; possible D gene TRBD1, 6 bases. With 1 base removed from V and 6 bases from J, the gap between germline ends came to 13 bases. The length of the CDR3 is 15 residues. Germline CDR1 is SNHLY and CDR2 is FYNNEI. The CDR3 nucleotides read TGTGCCAGCAGTGAAGGTCGGACAGTGGGCAATGAGCAGTTCTTC. Protein: CASSEGRTVGNEQFF.

The chain recombines TRBV4-3 with TRBJ1-4; D gene ambiguous. Germline CDR1 LGHNA, CDR2 YSLEER. CDR3 length: 15 amino acids. Trimming cost V 0 bases and J 8 bases, with 13 bases left between them. CDR3 sequence reads: CASSQDEAYREKLFF. In DNA form, the CDR3 reads TGCGCCAGCAGCCAAGATGAGGCGTACCGAGAAAAACTGTTTTTT.

This chain connects TRBV7-2 to TRBJ2-7; 10 nucleotides match TRBD1. Germline V gene sequence: CDR1 SGHTA, CDR2 FQGNSA. CDR3 size: 16 residues. Losses at the gene ends were 2 bases for V and 2 bases for J; bases not matched to a gene: 6. The CDR3 loop reads CASSLIGDRGTYEQYF. CDR3 nucleotides: TGTGCCAGCAGCTTAATCGGGGACAGGGGAACCTACGAGCAGTACTTC.

In its sample, this clone was seen once. The chain links TRBV5-1 to TRBJ2-3, with 10 bases aligning to TRBD2. J lost 6 bases, V lost 4 bases, and 8 bases had no gene match. This CDR3 has 15 residues. The germline V gene has CDR1 SGHRS and CDR2 YFSETQ. The CDR3 DNA is TGCGCCAGCAGCGAGCGGGGGGGCTTCACGGATACGCAGTATTTT. Protein: CASSERGGFTDTQYF.

This clone appeared a few times. The chain combines TRBV19 with TRBJ2-2, with D possibly being TRBD1 (6 bases). The CDR3 totals 14 residues. Germline CDR1 LNHDA, CDR2 SQIVND (reference sequence). V was shortened by 10 bases and J by 1 base, with 13 bases between the two germline ends. The DNA of the CDR3 is TGTGCCACCTTCGGGACACGGAACACCGGGGAGCTGTTTTTT. It is translated as CATFGTRNTGELFF. The full variable domain, rest sourced from reference TRBV19 and TRBJ2-2, is DGGITQSPKYLFRKEGQNVTLSCEQNLNHDAMYWYRQDPGQGLRLIYYSQIVNDFQKGDIAEGYSVSREKKESFPLTVTSAQKNPTAFYLCATFGTRNTGELFFGEGSRLTVL.